The clone carrying this T cell receptor (beta chain) has a single count. Its antigen is not known. This entry comes from a study of cytomegalovirus exposure and HLA in healthy donors. Study outcomes and limitations: Most subjects' HLA-A and HLA-B alleles were reportedly predicted from TCR beta sequences. Per a later analysis, about 17,000 TCR beta sequences showed association with HLA alleles at 0.05 false discovery rate.

The junction had 11 bases not matched to a gene; V was cut back by 7 bases and J by 9 bases. Germline CDR1 reads MRHNA; CDR2 reads SNTAGT. The CDR3 is 16 amino acids. The PCR was carried out with 60 Vbeta primers and 13 Jbeta primers. Data came from immunoSEQ multiplex PCR; TCRdb stores just in-frame clones and leaves some out. This sample carries over 60,000 clones, 70% to 80% of them seen once, and the ten largest clones take 3.3%. The sequence derives from a man between 18 and 29 years old in good health and CMV-seronegative. Sequencing input: PBMCs. This chain joins TRBV6-4 and TRBJ2-1, with 14 nucleotides matching TRBD2. CDR3 sequence: CASTSTSGGDVGEQFF. CDR3 DNA sequence: TGTGCCAGCACCTCGACTAGCGGGGGGGACGTGGGTGAGCAGTTCTTC.